This TCR beta chain originates from a study of Ad26.COV2.S vaccination and SARS-CoV-2 variants (TCRdb year 2021). In the study overall: Donors in the vaccine arm were drawn from COV1001, a phase I-IIa trial of Ad26.COV2.S in healthy adults that was multicentre, randomized, double-blind and placebo-controlled. The TCR-sequenced set comprised approximately 32 samples: some 19 Ad26.COV2.S vaccine recipients, 5 placebo recipients and 8 SARS-CoV-2 convalescent individuals. Ad26.COV2.S was administered intramuscularly at a dose of 5x10^10 or 1x10^11 viral particles, either as one shot or as two shots given 56 days apart. Trial participants were randomized into five groups of five, in which low-dose or high-dose Ad26.COV2.S was given once or twice, or placebo was given on both occasions. Blinding of investigators to trial group allocation was maintained during experiments and outcome assessment. Sequencing of the TCRbeta repertoire served to evaluate the specificity and breadth of SARS-CoV-2-reactive T cell receptors following Ad26.COV2.S vaccination. Overall study outcomes, separate from this receptor: After vaccination, substantial breadth of spike-specific CD8+ and CD4+ T cell responses was reported. The study was not powered to compare responses between vaccine doses or regimens. Spike-specific TCR breadth was higher in Ad26.COV2.S recipients than in placebo recipients (P = 0.0014). Vaccine and placebo recipients had similar non-spike TCR breadth, a finding consistent with the vaccine containing only spike. The authors noted that the TCR breadth and depth analyses may have underestimated total T cell responses.

The immunoSEQ Assay was used to sequence TCRbeta CDR3 regions. After extraction, genomic DNA underwent amplification by bias-controlled multiplex PCR, followed by high-throughput sequencing. The authors processed their data as follows. To quantify the absolute abundance of each unique TCRbeta CDR3 region, sequences were collapsed and filtered. T cell fraction was estimated by normalizing TCRbeta template counts to usable DNA, which was measured by amplifying reference genes present in all nucleated cells. Repertoire TCRs were annotated as SARS-CoV-2-specific by exact matching of V gene, CDR3 amino acid sequence and J gene to a known reactive TCR set. MIRA supplied the reference SARS-CoV-2 TCR set, which was filtered for enrichment in COVID-19-positive ImmuneCODE repertoires so that public or cross-reactive TCRs were removed. Using the MIRA antigens, annotated TCRs were further analysed by specific ORF or by position within an ORF. Depth was the summed frequency of annotated unique rearrangements, while breadth was defined as annotated unique rearrangements over total unique productive rearrangements. TCR breadth was compared between groups using two-sided Wilcoxon rank-sum tests. In TCRdb, the immuneACCESS table is reduced to in-frame sequences with V and J assigned. These tables do not hold every clone; where another copy was compared, an unresolved V gene accounts for under half, and the others remain unexplained. The DNA was the basis for D and trimming; V, J and clone size are from that table. Present in this sample are around 380,000 clones, more than 85% of which were seen just once. The ten largest make up around 3.4% of the sample.

According to the study, the label for this sample's treatment or condition signals: around 19 received Ad26.COV2.S at low or high dose, single or two shots; about 5 received placebo; per-sample allocation not given. For vaccine and placebo recipients, the sequenced repertoires came from samples collected on day 63 after the first injection. Cohort 1b enrolled about two dozen adults aged 18-55 years at a single site in Boston, USA, between 29 July and 7 August 2020. Ad26.COV2.S was a replication-incompetent adenovirus type 26 vector expressing a prefusion-stabilized SARS-CoV-2 spike protein from the original Wuhan strain. CDR1 and CDR2, per the germline V gene, are MNHNS and SASEGT. The CDR3 numbers 15 residues from cysteine through phenylalanine. The CDR3 DNA has 45 bases and is translated from base 1. V lost 3 bases and J lost 4 bases, and the count of bases not matched to a germline gene is 6.

Details on this clone: The target of this receptor is not known. Base-call qualities are not available, and no considerably larger clone is one nucleotide away.

This sequence was found in a person aged 18-60 years who received the Ad26.COV2.S COVID-19 vaccine or a placebo. The chain uses TRBV6-1 and TRBJ1-5; 7 junctional bases match TRBD1. The sequenced sample was peripheral blood, obtained in a trial of Ad26.COV2.S vaccine versus placebo. At the DNA level, the sequence is TGTGCCAGCAGTGAGCGGGACAGCGCGAATCAGCCCCAGCATTTT. Its translation reads: CASSERDSANQPQHF.